These 10 T cell receptor beta chains were sequenced from one sample in a study of cytomegalovirus exposure and HLA in healthy donors (dated by TCRdb to 2015 to 2018). Libraries were made using the immunoSEQ multiplex PCR assay. For the multiplex PCR, a mixture combining 60 forward primers for TCR Vbeta segments and 13 reverse primers for TCR Jbeta segments was used. The table comes from immuneACCESS by way of TCRdb, which keeps in-frame sequences with V and J called. Part of the clones is missing from these tables; in studies checked, under half for an unresolved V gene and the rest for unknown reasons. The sample contains 200,000 or so clones, 80% to 90% of them found a single time. In total, the top ten clones hold 2.5% to 3.5% of the sample. The sequenced sample was PBMCs. The receptor set was obtained from a man aged 30 to 39 in good health and CMV-seronegative.

The chain's CDR3 is CASSYGTGGAGDGYTF. CDR3 nucleotides: TGTGCCAGCAGTTATGGGACAGGGGGCGCAGGGGATGGCTACACCTTC. The rearrangement links TRBV7-2 to TRBJ1-2; 12 bases match TRBD1. The germline V gene has CDR1 SGHTA and CDR2 FQGNSA. The V segment lost 6 bases and the J segment 6 bases; nucleotides outside the gene matches: 11. The CDR3 runs to 16 residues.

CDR3 region: CASSISGTASTDTQYF. The CDR3 nucleotides read TGTGCCAGTAGTATCTCCGGGACAGCAAGTACAGATACGCAGTATTTT. This chain connects TRBV19 to TRBJ2-3; 7 bases align to TRBD1. The V gene's germline CDR1 is LNHDA and CDR2 SQIVND (reference sequence). V gave up 3 bases and J gave up 3 bases; unmatched junction bases: 9. This CDR3 has 16 amino acids.

The chain has TRBV5-1 and TRBJ2-1, with 10 bases matching TRBD1. CDR1 and CDR2 from the germline V gene are SGHRS and YFSETQ. This CDR3 is built from 15 residues. J lost 8 bases, V lost 5 bases, and 10 bases had no gene match. In DNA, the CDR3 is TGCGCCAGCAGTAACGACAGGGGGCTCACCCATGAGCAGTTCTTC. It yields the protein CASSNDRGLTHEQFF.

The chain recombines TRBV28 with TRBJ1-6; D unresolved. There are 15 residues in the CDR3. Germline V gene lookup returns CDR1 MDHEN and CDR2 SYDVKM. Trimming left V 4 bases short and J 10 bases short, with 17 bases between. The CDR3 region is CASSSERGMNSPLHF. The DNA of the CDR3 is TGTGCCAGCAGTTCGGAACGGGGTATGAACTCACCCCTCCACTTT.

The rearrangement uses TRBV28 and TRBJ2-5; D possibly corresponds to TRBD2 (6 bases). The germline V and J ends were trimmed by 10 bases and 2 bases, with 17 bases remaining between them. The CDR3 runs to 14 residues. Germline values: CDR1 MDHEN, CDR2 SYDVKM. The CDR3 DNA is TGTGCCACCGACCTCTCCGGGGGTCAAGAGACCCAGTACTTC. It translates to CATDLSGGQETQYF.

The V gene is TRBV5-1, the J gene TRBJ1-5; D is possibly TRBD1 (6 bases). Germline-derived CDR1 and CDR2 are SGHRS and YFSETQ. Trimming cost V 0 bases and J 1 base, with 8 bases left between them. The CDR3 is made up of 15 amino acids. CDR3 DNA: TGCGCCAGCAGCTTGGGCCAGGGGAGCAATCAGCCCCAGCATTTT. It is translated as CASSLGQGSNQPQHF.

The gene calls are TRBV27 and TRBJ1-6, with D perhaps TRBD1 (6 bases). The CDR3 contains 15 residues. Per germline, CDR1 MNHEY and CDR2 SMNVEV (reference sequence). Trimming stripped 5 bases from V and 6 bases from J, with 14 bases between. CDR3 sequence (DNA): TGTGCCAGCAGTCAAAACAGGGCAACTAATTCACCCCTCCACTTT. It encodes CASSQNRATNSPLHF.

The J gene is TRBJ2-3, the V gene TRBV2, with TRBD2 as a possible D gene (6 bases). V was trimmed by 8 bases and J by 9 bases, leaving 21 bases between them. Germline V gene data show CDR1 as SNHLY and CDR2 as FYNNEI. The CDR3 has 14 amino acids. The CDR3: CASLTLGTLATQYF. The CDR3 DNA reads TGTGCCAGCTTAACCCTCGGGACTTTAGCCACGCAGTATTTT.

The chain joins TRBV4-2 to TRBJ2-5, with 10 bases that match TRBD2. The end of the DNA aligns better with TRBJ2-7, so the J call may be wrong. The germline gives CDR1 LGHNA, CDR2 YNFKEQ. This CDR3 has 16 amino acids. CDR3 protein: CASSQEGLASSYEQYF. In DNA, the CDR3 is TGTGCCAGCAGCCAAGAGGGACTAGCGAGCTCCTACGAGCAGTACTTC.

This chain uses TRBV7-9 with TRBJ2-1; the match to TRBD1 covers 8 bases. Germline V gene lookup returns CDR1 SEHNR and CDR2 FQNEAQ (reference sequence). This CDR3 spans 17 amino acids. V trimming: 6 bases; J trimming: 8 bases; junction bases outside the gene matches: 18. The CDR3 loop is CASRDRTGNLVGDEQFF. In DNA form, the CDR3 reads TGTGCCAGCAGAGACCGGACAGGGAACCTGGTGGGGGATGAGCAGTTCTTC.